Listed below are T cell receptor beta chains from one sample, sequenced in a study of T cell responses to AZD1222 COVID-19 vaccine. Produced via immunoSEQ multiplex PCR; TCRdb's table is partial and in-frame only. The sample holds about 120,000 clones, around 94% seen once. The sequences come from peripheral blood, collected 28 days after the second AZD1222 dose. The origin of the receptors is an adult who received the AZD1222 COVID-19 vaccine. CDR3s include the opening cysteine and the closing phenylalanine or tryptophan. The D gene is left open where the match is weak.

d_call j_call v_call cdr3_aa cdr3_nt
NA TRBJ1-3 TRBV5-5 CASSLVASNTIYF TGTGCCAGCAGCTTGGTAGCTTCGAACACCATATATTTT
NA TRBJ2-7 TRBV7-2 CASRTNFASYEQYF TGTGCCAGCAGAACCAATTTCGCCTCCTACGAGCAGTACTTC
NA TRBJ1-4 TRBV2 CASSLPPGHLFF TGTGCCAGCAGCCTACCCCCGGGACACTTGTTTTTT
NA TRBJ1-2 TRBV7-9 CASSLGQNNYGYTF TGTGCCAGCAGTTTAGGACAGAATAACTATGGCTACACCTTC
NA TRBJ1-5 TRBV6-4 CASPDSYNQPQHF TGTGCCAGTCCAGACAGTTATAATCAGCCCCAGCATTTT
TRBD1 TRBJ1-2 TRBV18 CASSPIPGTGENYGYTF TGTGCCAGCTCACCAATTCCCGGGACAGGGGAGAACTATGGCTACACCTTC
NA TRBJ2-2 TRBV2 CASRRGQEDGELFF TGTGCCAGCCGCCGTGGGCAGGAGGACGGGGAGCTGTTTTTT
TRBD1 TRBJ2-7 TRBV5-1 CASSLVPGQGANEQYF TGCGCCAGCAGCTTGGTTCCGGGACAGGGGGCGAACGAGCAGTACTTC
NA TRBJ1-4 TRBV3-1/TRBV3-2 CASSLGGTNEKLFF TGTGCCAGCAGCCTGGGAGGGACTAATGAAAAACTGTTTTTT
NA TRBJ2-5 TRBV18 CASSLTAPGPSGFQETQYF TGTGCCAGCTCACTTACCGCACCGGGCCCCTCCGGATTTCAAGAGACCCAGTACTTC